This entry lists 15 T cell receptor beta chains sequenced from one sample in a study of shared clonotypes between healthy human individuals. Assay: immunoSEQ multiplex PCR; the TCRdb copy retains only in-frame clones and omits some. The table has a few million clones, about 92% seen once. Sequencing was carried out using naive CD4+ T cells sorted from blood. Subset reported: CD45RA+ positively selected. Source of these receptors: a man younger than 35 in good health.

This clone was seen only a few times. Other DNA sequences of this sample code for an identical CDR3. This rearrangement joins TRBV27 to TRBJ1-2; D is uncertain. CDR3 size: 13 residues. Between the trimmed V and J ends, which lost 3 bases and 3 bases, there was a span of 8 bases. Germline-derived CDR1 and CDR2 are MNHEY and SMNVEV (reference sequence). CDR3 sequence: CASSFDRDYGYTF. CDR3 DNA sequence: TGTGCCAGCAGTTTCGACCGGGACTATGGCTACACCTTC.

CDR3 in amino acids: CASREGGEVQETQYF. The CDR3 region has the DNA TGCGCCAGCAGAGAAGGGGGTGAGGTACAAGAGACCCAGTACTTC. V and J are TRBV5-1 and TRBJ2-5, with a possible D match to TRBD1 (6 bases). V shed 5 bases and J shed 2 bases, with 16 bases lying between them. The CDR3 has 15 residues. Germline CDR1 SGHRS, CDR2 YFSETQ.

This clone was seen once. The chain has TRBV11-2 and TRBJ2-7; 10 bases map to TRBD2. This CDR3 is 15 amino acids long. V lost 6 bases, J lost 4 bases, and 9 bases stayed unmatched. Germline CDR1 SGHAT, CDR2 FQNNGV. The CDR3 DNA is TGTGCCAGCAGTCTAAGCGGGGGGGCCGCGTACGAGCAGTACTTC. Its protein product is CASSLSGGAAYEQYF.

This chain uses TRBV5-4 with TRBJ1-4; the D gene is possibly TRBD1 (6 bases). The V and J ends lost 5 bases and 7 bases respectively, with 15 bases between them. Germline loops: CDR1 SGHNT, CDR2 YYREEE (reference sequence). The CDR3 covers 14 residues. CDR3 coding DNA: TGTGCCAGCAGTACAGGGTCCAGTAGTGAAAAACTGTTTTTT. Residues: CASSTGSSSEKLFF.

The table lists this clone with a few counts. The chain carries TRBV28 and TRBJ1-5, with 8 bases identical to TRBD1. CDR1 and CDR2 (germline): MDHEN, SYDVKM. V shed 10 bases, J shed 4 bases, and the junction held 6 bases outside the gene matches. The CDR3 sequence is 13 residues long. The CDR3 sequence is CAIGTGANQPQHF. The CDR3 DNA follows: TGTGCCATCGGGACAGGAGCAAATCAGCCCCAGCATTTT.

V usage is TRBV5-1 and J usage is TRBJ2-3; 12 bases line up with TRBD2. The CDR3 extends over 18 amino acids. In germline, CDR1 is SGHRS, CDR2 YFSETQ. V dropped 0 bases and J dropped 4; count of bases not matched to a gene: 9. The CDR3 here is CASSLVASGREGSDTQYF. DNA for the CDR3: TGCGCCAGCAGCTTGGTGGCTAGCGGGAGGGAAGGCTCAGATACGCAGTATTTT.

This clone was seen more than once but under ten times. The CDR3 is CASSNQGAVTEAFF. The CDR3 bases are TGTGCCAGCAGTAACCAGGGGGCTGTCACTGAAGCTTTCTTT. The chain is built from TRBV6-6 and TRBJ1-1; 8 nucleotides agree with TRBD1. This CDR3 is built from 14 residues. The V and J ends lost 5 bases and 4 bases, in that order; junction bases with no gene match: 6. Looked up from germline, CDR1 is MNHNY and CDR2 is SVGAGI (reference sequence).

V usage is TRBV11-2 and J usage is TRBJ1-1; D is undetermined. Deletions cut 1 base from V and 5 bases from J, with 8 bases between. The CDR3 consists of 13 residues. The germline CDR1 and CDR2 sequences are SGHAT and FQNNGV. The CDR3 reads CASSLVTGTEAFF. For the CDR3, the DNA is TGTGCCAGCAGCTTAGTGACGGGGACTGAAGCTTTCTTT.

The chain recombines TRBV10-3 with TRBJ2-2, with D unclear. Germline-derived CDR1 and CDR2 are ENHRY and SYGVKD. The CDR3 length is 14 residues. The V end was cut by 6 bases, the J end by 3 bases, with 11 bases between. This CDR3 is CAIRPGTDTGELFF. The CDR3 nucleotides read TGTGCCATCAGGCCAGGTACCGACACCGGGGAGCTGTTTTTT.

The rearrangement joins TRBV7-9 to TRBJ2-5, with D unresolved. Trimming left V 5 bases short and J 1 base short, with 11 bases between. The CDR3 covers 14 residues. CDR1 and CDR2 from the germline V gene are SEHNR and FQNEAQ (reference sequence). The CDR3 here is CASSRPGVQETQYF. The CDR3 bases are TGTGCCAGCAGCCGGCCCGGAGTCCAAGAGACCCAGTACTTC.

The chain has TRBV7-2 and TRBJ2-7; D ambiguous. The CDR3 is 13 amino acids. Looked up from germline, CDR1 is SGHTA and CDR2 is FQGNSA. V was trimmed by 4 bases and J by 3 bases, leaving 10 bases between them. The CDR3 region is CASSSSTIYEQYF. The CDR3 DNA is TGTGCCAGCAGCTCTAGTACGATCTACGAGCAGTACTTC.

The chain couples TRBV6-5 to TRBJ2-7; D not resolved. This CDR3 is 13 amino acids long. The germline V gene encodes CDR1 MNHEY and CDR2 SVGAGI. V dropped 7 bases and J dropped 1 base, with 11 bases sitting between them. The CDR3 reads CASTYLGSYEQYF. CDR3 DNA: TGTGCCAGCACCTACCTGGGGTCCTACGAGCAGTACTTC.

This rearrangement joins TRBV6-6 to TRBJ2-7; D is tentatively TRBD1 or TRBD2 (5 bases each). The CDR3 is 14 residues long. Germline values: CDR1 MNHNY, CDR2 SVGAGI (reference sequence). V was clipped by 7 bases and J by 1 base, with 14 bases between them. The DNA for the CDR3 is TGTGCCAGCACCCCCGGGGCCGAGTCCTACGAGCAGTACTTC. This codes for CASTPGAESYEQYF.

This clone was counted between two and nine times. The V gene is TRBV7-9, the J gene TRBJ1-6; the D gene is possibly TRBD1 (5 bases). The CDR3 extends over 14 amino acids. The V gene lost 4 bases and the J gene lost 4 bases, with 8 bases spanning the gap. Looked up from germline, CDR1 is SEHNR and CDR2 is FQNEAQ (reference sequence). CDR3 loop: CASSYTGYNSPLHF. CDR3 in DNA: TGTGCCAGCAGCTACACAGGTTATAATTCACCCCTCCACTTT.

The chain carries TRBV21-1 and TRBJ1-1; the table's D call TRBD1 went unverified against the DNA. TRBV21-1 is a recognized pseudogene. This CDR3 contains 17 residues. CDR3 DNA: TGTGCCAGCGCCACGGGACAGGGACGTGCGATGAACACTGAAGCTTTCTTT. Protein sequence: CASATGQGRAMNTEAFF.